The 30 T cell receptor beta chains listed next were all sequenced from one sample in a study of cytomegalovirus exposure and HLA in healthy donors. PCR primers comprised 60 Vbeta and 13 Jbeta primers. TCRdb's copy holds only in-frame clones and misses some; the assay was immunoSEQ multiplex PCR. Among 150,000 to 200,000 clones, around 80% were seen once, and the ten largest hold approximately 6.5%. Sequencing was performed on PBMCs. These receptors all stem from a male donor in good health and CMV-seropositive.

The chain carries TRBV6-5 and TRBJ1-2, with 7 positions matching TRBD1. The V segment lost 5 bases and the J segment 7 bases; nucleotides outside the gene matches: 4. The CDR3 totals 12 residues. The germline V gene has CDR1 MNHEY and CDR2 SVGAGI. The CDR3 reads CASSKRGLGYTF. CDR3 coding DNA: TGTGCCAGCAGTAAAAGGGGGCTTGGCTACACCTTC.

The genes are TRBV25-1 and TRBJ1-5; 7 positions agree with TRBD1. Trimming cost V 4 bases and J 3 bases; bases outside gene matches: 3. CDR1 and CDR2 from the germline V gene are MGHDK and SYGVNS. The CDR3 runs 14 residues. CDR3 protein: CASSGQGANQPQHF. CDR3 nucleotide sequence: TGTGCCAGCAGTGGACAGGGAGCCAATCAGCCCCAGCATTTT.

V and J are TRBV5-1 and TRBJ2-3, with 8 bases aligning to TRBD1. This CDR3 is 16 amino acids long. In germline, CDR1 is SGHRS, CDR2 YFSETQ. Trimming removed 0 bases from V and 4 bases from J; junction bases left unmatched: 7. The DNA for the CDR3 is TGCGCCAGCAGCTTGGGGCAGGGGGCAAGGTCAGATACGCAGTATTTT. This gives the protein CASSLGQGARSDTQYF.

The genes are TRBV27 and TRBJ1-4; unclear D gene. V was shortened by 6 bases and J by 3 bases, with 11 bases between the two germline ends. In germline, CDR1 is MNHEY, CDR2 SMNVEV (reference sequence). This CDR3 has 14 amino acids. The CDR3 coding sequence is TGTGCCAGCAGGCCCGGGCGGGCTAATGAAAAACTGTTTTTT. It codes for CASRPGRANEKLFF.

The chain has TRBV11-3 and TRBJ1-1; D unresolved. The CDR3 length is 12 residues. CDR1 is SGHNT, CDR2 YENEEA, per germline. The V end lost 5 bases, the J end lost 8 bases, and 12 bases lay between the germline ends. The CDR3 loop reads CASSNSGREAFF. Here the CDR3 DNA reads TGTGCCAGCAGCAACTCCGGGAGAGAAGCTTTCTTT.

V and J are TRBV7-6 and TRBJ2-2; 11 positions match TRBD2. J was trimmed by 0 bases and V by 3 bases; bases with no gene match: 6. The CDR3 spans 18 residues. From germline, CDR1 is SGHVS and CDR2 FNYEAQ. The CDR3 sequence is CASSLGGTSGSNTGELFF. The CDR3 nucleotides are TGTGCCAGCAGCTTGGGAGGGACTAGCGGTTCGAACACCGGGGAGCTGTTTTTT.

DNA of the CDR3: TGTGCCATCAGTGAGTCCTGGAGGCTCGAGCAGTACTTC. It is translated as CAISESWRLEQYF. The V and J genes are TRBV10-3 and TRBJ2-7; possible D gene TRBD2, 5 bases. Trimming took 0 bases from V and 6 from J, leaving 9 bases between them. Germline V gene data show CDR1 as ENHRY and CDR2 as SYGVKD. The CDR3 has 13 amino acids.

The chain is built from TRBV5-1 and TRBJ2-7; 7 bases map to TRBD1. CDR3 length: 15 residues. The J segment lost 4 bases and the V segment lost 4 bases, leaving 11 bases of the junction unmatched. CDR1 is SGHRS and CDR2 is YFSETQ in the germline V gene. CDR3 sequence: CASSLRGQLPYEQYF. CDR3 bases: TGCGCCAGCAGCCTGAGGGGACAGCTACCATACGAGCAGTACTTC.

The V call is TRBV29-1, the J call TRBJ1-1; D not resolved. This CDR3 is built from 11 residues. V dropped 6 bases and J dropped 1 base, with 6 bases sitting between them. Germline CDR1 SQVTM, CDR2 ANQGSEA. The CDR3 sequence: CSVKQNTEAFF. Written as DNA, the CDR3 is TGCAGCGTAAAACAGAACACTGAAGCTTTCTTT.

A note on this clone: This same CDR3 is encoded by further DNA sequences in the sample. The chain has TRBV7-9 and TRBJ2-2; TRBD1 might be the D (5 bases). Germline V gives CDR1 SEHNR, CDR2 FQNEAQ (reference sequence). Trimming took off 5 bases at V and 1 base at J, with 8 bases between the two ends. This CDR3 comprises 14 residues. The CDR3 region is CASSLGQNTGELFF. Here the CDR3 DNA reads TGTGCCAGCAGCCTCGGACAGAACACCGGGGAGCTGTTTTTT.

The genes are TRBV2 and TRBJ2-5, with 8 bases matching TRBD1. This CDR3 is 15 amino acids long. Losses at the gene ends were 3 bases for V and 10 bases for J; bases not matched to a gene: 13. Germline-derived CDR1 and CDR2 are SNHLY and FYNNEI. The DNA for the CDR3 is TGTGCCAGCAGTGATGCCAGGGGGCTCCGCTTCGACCAGTACTTC. The encoded protein is CASSDARGLRFDQYF.

CDR3 bases: TGTGCCTGGAAGGGCGATGGCGGGAGGGATACGCAGTATTTT. It encodes CAWKGDGGRDTQYF. The chain has TRBV30 and TRBJ2-3, with TRBD2 identical over 8 bases. V lost 4 bases and J lost 6; bases outside the gene matches: 9. Germline assignment: CDR1 GTSNPN and CDR2 SVGIG (reference sequence). The CDR3 is 14 amino acids.

J is TRBJ1-2 and V is TRBV5-1; D possibly corresponds to TRBD1 (5 bases). The CDR3 runs 16 residues. The V and J ends lost 4 bases and 7 bases respectively, with 23 bases between them. CDR1 is SGHRS and CDR2 is YFSETQ in the germline V gene. The CDR3 reads CASSPGAGSATTGYTF. As DNA, the CDR3 is TGCGCCAGCAGCCCTGGCGCAGGGTCGGCTACTACTGGCTACACCTTC. Using reference TRBV5-1 and TRBJ1-2 for the parts outside the CDR3, the full variable domain is KAGVTQTPRYLIKTRGQQVTLSCSPISGHRSVSWYQQTPGQGLQFLFEYFSETQRNKGNFPGRFSGRQFSNSRSEMNVSTLELGDSALYLCASSPGAGSATTGYTFGSGTRLTVV.

The chain has TRBV5-6 and TRBJ1-5; TRBD1 aligns across 7 bases. J lost 4 bases, V lost 0 bases, and 4 bases had no gene match. CDR3 length: 15 amino acids. Germline values: CDR1 SGHDT, CDR2 YYEEEE. CDR3 sequence: CASSLGDSTNQPQHF. The CDR3 nucleotides read TGTGCCAGCAGCTTGGGGGACAGCACTAATCAGCCCCAGCATTTT.

A few counts support this clone. The chain links TRBV29-1 to TRBJ2-5; possible D gene TRBD1, 6 bases. Germline V lookup: CDR1 SQVTM, CDR2 ANQGSEA. This CDR3 is 14 amino acids long. V was pared by 6 bases and J by 1 base, with 15 bases between. The CDR3 DNA sequence: TGCAGCGTCGGACAGCCCGTCTCCCAAGAGACCCAGTACTTC. It yields the protein CSVGQPVSQETQYF.

This sequence joins TRBV6-1 and TRBJ2-5, with unresolved D. This CDR3 region has 12 residues. V shed 10 bases and J shed 1 base, with 10 bases lying between them. Germline V gene lookup returns CDR1 MNHNS and CDR2 SASEGT. The CDR3 coding sequence is TGTGCCACTCAGGCAGGCCAAGAGACCCAGTACTTC. This encodes CATQAGQETQYF.

The V and J genes are TRBV5-1 and TRBJ2-1; 8 bases match TRBD2. The CDR3 loop spans 19 amino acids. The germline CDR1 and CDR2 sequences are SGHRS and YFSETQ. With 4 bases clipped from V and 6 bases from J, the junction kept 21 bases outside the gene matches. CDR3 DNA: TGCGCCAGCAGCACTCCTTTGGTGGGGGCTGGGACTAGACCCAATGAGCAGTTCTTC. This translates into CASSTPLVGAGTRPNEQFF.

J is TRBJ2-1 and V is TRBV27; 9 bases fit TRBD1. Germline assignment: CDR1 MNHEY and CDR2 SMNVEV (reference sequence). The CDR3 is 13 residues long. The trim removed 8 bases at V and 7 bases at J, leaving 6 bases unmatched. CDR3 nucleotides: TGTGCCAGCGGTCCCGGGACAGGGAATGAGCAGTTCTTC. Translated, it gives CASGPGTGNEQFF.

This clone was seen just once. The chain recombines TRBV7-6 with TRBJ2-1, with TRBD2 identical over 10 bases. Trimming cost V 5 bases and J 7 bases; bases outside gene matches: 11. The length of the CDR3 is 16 residues. Per the germline V gene, CDR1 is SGHVS and CDR2 is FNYEAQ. The CDR3 DNA follows: TGTGCCAGCAGCCAACACGAGCGGGAGGGTAAGAATGAGCAGTTCTTC. Translating it yields CASSQHEREGKNEQFF.

This clone has just a few counts. The chain is built from TRBV6-6 and TRBJ2-1, with no clear D. Germline CDR1 is MNHNY and CDR2 is SVGAGI (reference sequence). The CDR3 runs 13 residues. Trimming took off 6 bases at V and 12 bases at J, with 18 bases between the two ends. The CDR3 DNA sequence: TGTGCCAGCAGCCAGAACCGGGTTGTTGGGCAGTTCTTC. Translated, it gives CASSQNRVVGQFF.

This clone was observed a handful of times. The V gene is TRBV7-8, the J gene TRBJ1-5, with unresolved D. The germline V gene has CDR1 SGHVS and CDR2 FQNEAQ. The CDR3 consists of 16 residues. V lost 3 bases to trimming and J lost 3 bases, with 15 bases between them. The chain's CDR3 is CASSLGQGGHNQPQHF. CDR3 nucleotide sequence: TGTGCCAGCAGCTTGGGTCAAGGAGGTCACAATCAGCCCCAGCATTTT. The full variable domain, completed using reference TRBV7-8 and TRBJ1-5, is GAGVSQSPRYKVAKRGQDVALRCDPISGHVSLFWYQQALGQGPEFLTYFQNEAQLDKSGLPSDRFFAERPEGSVSTLKIQRTQQEDSAVYLCASSLGQGGHNQPQHFGDGTRLSIL.

This clone has a single count. This chain links TRBV4-2 with TRBJ1-1, with 8 bases fitting TRBD1. Germline V gives CDR1 LGHNA, CDR2 YNFKEQ. V was clipped by 2 bases and J by 1 base; unmatched bases: 3. The length of the CDR3 is 15 residues. The CDR3 bases are TGTGCCAGCAGCCAACCAGGGGGCGCGAACACTGAAGCTTTCTTT. It codes for CASSQPGGANTEAFF.

V usage is TRBV7-9 and J usage is TRBJ2-1; D unclear. Germline V CDR1 and CDR2: SEHNR, FQNEAQ (reference sequence). The CDR3 length is 11 residues. Trimming pared 4 bases from V and 8 bases from J, leaving 6 bases between. CDR3 in DNA: TGTGCCAGCAGCTCCCTTTATGAGCAGTTCTTC. It specifies CASSSLYEQFF. The full variable domain, rest sourced from reference TRBV7-9 and TRBJ2-1, is DTGVSQNPRHKITKRGQNVTFRCDPISEHNRLYWYRQTLGQGPEFLTYFQNEAQLEKSRLLSDRFSAERPKGSFSTLEIQRTEQGDSAMYLCASSSLYEQFFGPGTRLTVL.

This clone was picked up a small number of times. The rearrangement joins TRBV7-8 to TRBJ2-3, with 8 bases identical to TRBD1. J gave up 3 bases and V 5 bases, and 7 bases lay outside the gene matches. The germline V gene encodes CDR1 SGHVS and CDR2 FQNEAQ. CDR3 length: 15 residues. DNA for the CDR3: TGTGCCAGCAGCCTGAGACAGGGGAGAACAGATACGCAGTATTTT. Protein: CASSLRQGRTDTQYF.

This clone was recorded once. This chain joins TRBV9 and TRBJ2-7; the D is unclear. V was pared by 0 bases and J by 4 bases, with 8 bases between. Germline V gene sequence: CDR1 SGDLS, CDR2 YYNGEE. The CDR3 has 13 residues. The CDR3 region is CASSVVAGYEQYF. CDR3 bases: TGTGCCAGCAGCGTAGTAGCCGGGTACGAGCAGTACTTC.

The chain is built from TRBV15 and TRBJ2-5, with TRBD1 as a possible D gene (5 bases). There are 15 residues in the CDR3. The V end was cut by 0 bases, the J end by 2 bases, with 10 bases between. Germline V gene sequence: CDR1 LNHNV, CDR2 YYDKDF (reference sequence). Here the CDR3 reads CATSRDLDSQETQYF. Written as DNA, the CDR3 is TGTGCCACCAGCAGAGATCTCGACAGTCAAGAGACCCAGTACTTC. The entire variable domain, with the rest obtained from reference TRBV15 and TRBJ2-5, is as follows: DAMVIQNPRYQVTQFGKPVTLSCSQTLNHNVMYWYQQKSSQAPKLLFHYYDKDFNNEADTPDNFQSRRPNTSFCFLDIRSPGLGDTAMYLCATSRDLDSQETQYFGPGTRLLVL.

The CDR3 DNA sequence: TGTGCCAGCAGTCAGAATTCTGGGACCCAGTACTTC. This gives the protein CASSQNSGTQYF. The chain has TRBV6-1 and TRBJ2-5; unclear D gene. CDR1 is MNHNS and CDR2 is SASEGT in the germline V gene. The V and J ends lost 5 bases and 7 bases respectively, with 11 bases between them. The CDR3 is made up of 12 amino acids.

The chain couples TRBV12-5 to TRBJ2-3; the D gene is possibly TRBD2 (6 bases). V was clipped by 1 base and J by 11 bases, with 13 bases between them. Germline CDR1 is LGHNT and CDR2 is FRNRAP. The CDR3 length is 13 residues. CDR3 nucleotide sequence: TGTGCTAGTGGTTTGGACCGGGACTTACGGCAGTATTTT. Translated: CASGLDRDLRQYF.

A single count supports this clone. This sequence joins TRBV5-1 and TRBJ1-3; D is possibly TRBD1 (5 bases). V lost 2 bases to trimming and J lost 2 bases, with 17 bases between them. The V gene's germline CDR1 is SGHRS and CDR2 YFSETQ. CDR3 length: 17 residues. DNA of the CDR3: TGCGCCAGCAGCTTACGGGACGCCGGCGGGGCTGGAAACACCATATATTTT. Its protein is CASSLRDAGGAGNTIYF.

The V gene is TRBV19, the J gene TRBJ1-5; no firm D call. The V and J ends lost 4 bases and 4 bases respectively, with 14 bases between them. This CDR3 has 15 residues. CDR1 is LNHDA, CDR2 SQIVND, per germline (reference sequence). The CDR3 bases are TGTGCCAGTAGTACTGGCTTTCGGGGTAATCAGCCCCAGCATTTT. It is translated as CASSTGFRGNQPQHF.